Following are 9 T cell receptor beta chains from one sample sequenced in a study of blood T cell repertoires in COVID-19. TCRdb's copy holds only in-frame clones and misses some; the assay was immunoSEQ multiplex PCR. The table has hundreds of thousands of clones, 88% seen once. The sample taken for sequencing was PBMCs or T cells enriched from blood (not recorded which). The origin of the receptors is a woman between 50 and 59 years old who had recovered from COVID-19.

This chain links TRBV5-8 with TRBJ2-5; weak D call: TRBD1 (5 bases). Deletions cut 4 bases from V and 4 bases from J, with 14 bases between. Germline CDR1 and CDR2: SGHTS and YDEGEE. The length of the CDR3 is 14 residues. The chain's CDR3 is CASSGQGLGETQYF. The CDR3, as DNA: TGTGCCAGCAGCGGCCAGGGATTGGGAGAGACCCAGTACTTC.

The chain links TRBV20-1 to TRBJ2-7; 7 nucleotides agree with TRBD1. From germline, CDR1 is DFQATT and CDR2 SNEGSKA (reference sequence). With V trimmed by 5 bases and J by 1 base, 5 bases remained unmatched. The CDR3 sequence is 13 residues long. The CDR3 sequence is CSAGGQASYEQYF. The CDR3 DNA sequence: TGCAGTGCTGGTGGACAGGCGTCCTACGAGCAGTACTTC.

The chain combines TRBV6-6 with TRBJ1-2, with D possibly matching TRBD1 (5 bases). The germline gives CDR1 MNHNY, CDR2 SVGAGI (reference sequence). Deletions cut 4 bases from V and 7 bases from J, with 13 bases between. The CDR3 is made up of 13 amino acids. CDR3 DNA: TGTGCCAGCAGTTGGGACTCCCCTAGTGGCTACACCTTC. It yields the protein CASSWDSPSGYTF.

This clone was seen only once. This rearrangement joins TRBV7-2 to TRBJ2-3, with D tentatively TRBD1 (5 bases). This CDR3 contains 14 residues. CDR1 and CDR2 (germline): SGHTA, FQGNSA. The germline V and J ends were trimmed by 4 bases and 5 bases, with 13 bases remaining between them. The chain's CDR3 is CASSSPSRGDTQYF. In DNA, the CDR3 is TGTGCCAGCAGCTCCCCCTCTAGGGGAGATACGCAGTATTTT.

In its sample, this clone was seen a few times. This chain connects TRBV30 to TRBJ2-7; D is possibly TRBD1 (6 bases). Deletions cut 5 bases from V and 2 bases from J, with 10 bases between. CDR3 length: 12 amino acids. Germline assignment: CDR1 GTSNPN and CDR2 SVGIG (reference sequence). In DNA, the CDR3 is TGTGCCTGGGGGAAGGGGGCCTACGAGCAGTACTTC. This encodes CAWGKGAYEQYF.

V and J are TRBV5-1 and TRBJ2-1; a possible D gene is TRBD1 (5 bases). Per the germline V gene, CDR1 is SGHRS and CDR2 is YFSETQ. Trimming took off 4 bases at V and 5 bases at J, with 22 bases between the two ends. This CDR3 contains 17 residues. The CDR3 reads CASSTDRETHTNNEQFF. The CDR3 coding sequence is TGCGCCAGCAGCACCGACAGAGAAACTCACACCAACAATGAGCAGTTCTTC.

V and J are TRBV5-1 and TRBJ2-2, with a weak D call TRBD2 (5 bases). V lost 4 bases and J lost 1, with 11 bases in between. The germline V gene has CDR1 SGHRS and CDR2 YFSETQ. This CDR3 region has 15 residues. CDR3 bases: TGCGCCAGCAGCGCCCGACGGGGGAACACCGGGGAGCTGTTTTTT. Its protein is CASSARRGNTGELFF.

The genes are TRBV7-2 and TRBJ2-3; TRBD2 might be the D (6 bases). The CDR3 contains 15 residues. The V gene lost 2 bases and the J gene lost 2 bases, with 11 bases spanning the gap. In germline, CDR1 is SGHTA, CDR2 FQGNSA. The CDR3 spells CASSLFRLDTDTQYF. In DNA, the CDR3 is TGTGCCAGCAGCTTATTTCGACTAGACACAGATACGCAGTATTTT. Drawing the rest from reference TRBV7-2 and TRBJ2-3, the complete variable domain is GAGVSQSPSNKVTEKGKDVELRCDPISGHTALYWYRQSLGQGLEFLIYFQGNSAPDKSGLPSDRFSAERTGGSVSTLTIQRTQQEDSAVYLCASSLFRLDTDTQYFGPGTRLTVL.

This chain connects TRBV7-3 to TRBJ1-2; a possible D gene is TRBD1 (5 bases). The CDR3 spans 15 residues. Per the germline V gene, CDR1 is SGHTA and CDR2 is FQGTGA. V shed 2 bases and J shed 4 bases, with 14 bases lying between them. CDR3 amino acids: CASSLDGGAAYGYTF. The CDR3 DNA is TGTGCCAGCAGCTTAGACGGGGGAGCGGCCTATGGCTACACCTTC.